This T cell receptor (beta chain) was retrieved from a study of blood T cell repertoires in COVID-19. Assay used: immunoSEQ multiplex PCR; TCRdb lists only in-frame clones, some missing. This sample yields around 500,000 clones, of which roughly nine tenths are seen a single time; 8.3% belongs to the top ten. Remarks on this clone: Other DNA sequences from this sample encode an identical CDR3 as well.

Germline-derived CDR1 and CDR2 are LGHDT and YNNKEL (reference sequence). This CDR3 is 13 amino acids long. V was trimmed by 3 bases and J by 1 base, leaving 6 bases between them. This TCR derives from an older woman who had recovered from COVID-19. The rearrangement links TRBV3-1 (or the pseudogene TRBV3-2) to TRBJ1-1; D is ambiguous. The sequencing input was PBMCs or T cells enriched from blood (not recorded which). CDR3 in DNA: TGTGCCAGCAGCCAGTCAGGGAACACTGAAGCTTTCTTT. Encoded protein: CASSQSGNTEAFF.